This entry is about one T cell receptor (beta chain). The sample is drawn from a study of blood T cell repertoires in COVID-19. In the original processing: Amplified reference gene primers provided the basis for estimating nucleated cell counts. TCRdb keeps only in-frame clones here, not all; method: immunoSEQ multiplex PCR. V and J calls and clone size are as listed in that table; D and trimming were resolved from the DNA. Here the sample spans some 270,000 clones, more than 75% being singletons. The V and J ends lost 4 bases and 9 bases respectively, with 16 bases between them. Looked up from germline, CDR1 is LNHDA and CDR2 is SQIVND (reference sequence). This CDR3 region has 15 residues.

V usage is TRBV19 and J usage is TRBJ1-6, with TRBD1 as a possible D gene (6 bases). Sample: peripheral blood. This receptor was obtained from a middle-aged man with active or convalescent COVID-19. CDR3 nucleotide sequence: TGTGCCAGTAGTACCAAGAGGGGGGGGAGTTCACCCCTCCACTTT. It specifies CASSTKRGGSSPLHF. The variable domain in full, completed from reference TRBV19 and TRBJ1-6, reads DGGITQSPKYLFRKEGQNVTLSCEQNLNHDAMYWYRQDPGQGLRLIYYSQIVNDFQKGDIAEGYSVSREKKESFPLTVTSAQKNPTAFYLCASSTKRGGSSPLHFGNGTRLTVT.